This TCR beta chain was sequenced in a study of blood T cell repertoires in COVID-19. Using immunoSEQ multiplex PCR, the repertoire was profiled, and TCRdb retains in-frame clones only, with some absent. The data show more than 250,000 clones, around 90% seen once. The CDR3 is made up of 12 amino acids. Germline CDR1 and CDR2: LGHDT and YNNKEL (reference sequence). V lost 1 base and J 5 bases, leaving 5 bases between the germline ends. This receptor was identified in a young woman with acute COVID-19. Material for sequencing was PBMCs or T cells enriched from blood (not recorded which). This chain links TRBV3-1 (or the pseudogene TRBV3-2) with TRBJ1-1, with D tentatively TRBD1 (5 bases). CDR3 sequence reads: CASSQGQTEAFF. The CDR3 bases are TGTGCCAGCAGCCAAGGACAGACTGAAGCTTTCTTT.